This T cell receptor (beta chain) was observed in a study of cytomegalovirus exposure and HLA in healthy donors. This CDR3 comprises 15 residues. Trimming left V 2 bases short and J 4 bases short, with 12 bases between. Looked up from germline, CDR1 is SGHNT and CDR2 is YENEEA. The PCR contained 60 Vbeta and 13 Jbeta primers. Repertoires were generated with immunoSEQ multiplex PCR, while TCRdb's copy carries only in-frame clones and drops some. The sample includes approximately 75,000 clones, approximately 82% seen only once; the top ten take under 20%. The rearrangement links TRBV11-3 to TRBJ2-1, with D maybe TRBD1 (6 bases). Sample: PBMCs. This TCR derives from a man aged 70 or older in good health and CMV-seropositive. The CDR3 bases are TGTGCCAGCAGCTTAATGGGACACAATTACAATGAGCAGTTCTTC. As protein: CASSLMGHNYNEQFF.